The rows below give T cell receptor beta chains drawn from one sample of a study of blood T cells in healthy people across ages. MiXCR, run by TCRdb on the 5' RACE reads, gives a single entry per CDR3 protein. The sample carries hundreds of thousands of distinct CDR3 sequences, less than 45% recorded once. Sequencing was carried out using blood. The receptor set was obtained from an elderly man in good health. Both conserved end residues are part of each CDR3. D genes are given only for firm matches. Rows may omit the clone size; those that give it use once, few, many or a size class.

J: TRBJ2-1; D: TRBD2; V: TRBV4-2; size: many; CDR3: CASSQTGTSSYNEQFF; DNA: TGTGCCAGCAGCCAAACCGGGACTAGCTCCTACAATGAGCAGTTCTTC
J: TRBJ2-1; D: NA; V: TRBV15; size: NA; CDR3: CATSRTYNEQFF; DNA: TGTGCCACCAGCAGGACTTACAATGAGCAGTTCTTC
J: TRBJ2-7; D: NA; V: TRBV9; size: NA; CDR3: CASSARLGSTYNEQYF; DNA: TGTGCCAGCAGCGCCCGACTGGGCTCTACCTACAATGAGCAGTACTTC
J: TRBJ2-4; D: TRBD2; V: TRBV7-2; size: NA; CDR3: CASQFGGVREGRNIQYF; DNA: TGTGCCAGCCAATTTGGGGGAGTGCGGGAGGGCCGAAACATTCAGTACTTC
J: TRBJ2-7; D: TRBD1; V: TRBV3-1; size: NA; CDR3: CASSRPDRGYEQYF; DNA: TGTGCCAGCTCTCGGCCGGACAGGGGGTACGAGCAGTACTTC
J: TRBJ1-2; D: NA; V: TRBV4-3; size: NA; CDR3: CASSQDPPSSGYTF; DNA: TGCGCCAGCAGCCAAGATCCCCCATCTAGTGGCTACACCTTC
J: TRBJ2-1; D: TRBD2; V: TRBV7-2; size: few; CDR3: CASSSMTSGYNEQFF; DNA: TGTGCCAGCAGCTCGATGACTAGCGGTTACAATGAGCAGTTCTTC
J: TRBJ2-1; D: TRBD2; V: TRBV2; size: NA; CDR3: CASRAAGLPPGNEQFF; DNA: TGTGCCAGCAGAGCCGCGGGACTACCCCCGGGCAATGAGCAGTTCTTC
J: TRBJ2-7; D: NA; V: TRBV3-1; size: NA; CDR3: CASNHRQGQNYEQYF; DNA: TGTGCCAGCAACCATAGACAAGGACAAAACTACGAGCAGTACTTC
J: TRBJ1-2; D: TRBD1; V: TRBV4-3; size: NA; CDR3: CASSRGRGQGGGYTF; DNA: TGCGCCAGCAGCCGAGGGCGAGGACAGGGGGGTGGCTACACCTTC
J: TRBJ2-1; D: TRBD2; V: TRBV6-2/TRBV6-3; size: NA; CDR3: CASSYSTSGSISYNEQFF; DNA: TGTGCCAGCAGTTACTCGACTAGCGGGAGTATTTCCTACAATGAGCAGTTCTTC
J: TRBJ2-7; D: NA; V: TRBV6-2/TRBV6-3; size: NA; CDR3: CASSRRGTFEQYF; DNA: TGTGCCAGCAGTAGACGAGGGACGTTCGAGCAGTACTTC
J: TRBJ2-6; D: TRBD1; V: TRBV29-1; size: NA; CDR3: CSARQGSGANVLTF; DNA: TGCAGCGCGAGACAGGGCTCCGGGGCCAACGTCCTGACTTTC
J: TRBJ2-1; D: TRBD2; V: TRBV20-1; size: NA; CDR3: CSARDLGGRPAGGFYNEQFF; DNA: TGCAGTGCTAGAGATTTGGGGGGGCGCCCAGCGGGAGGGTTCTACAATGAGCAGTTCTTC
J: TRBJ2-7; D: TRBD2; V: TRBV11-2; size: NA; CDR3: CASSLSGDYNEQYF; DNA: TGTGCCAGCAGCTTATCGGGGGACTACAATGAGCAGTACTTC
J: TRBJ2-1; D: NA; V: TRBV28; size: NA; CDR3: CASSFRSPVVNGQFF; DNA: TGTGCCAGCAGTTTTCGATCACCGGTTGTCAATGGGCAGTTCTTC
J: TRBJ2-7; D: TRBD2; V: TRBV5-1; size: NA; CDR3: CASSLDGGGLSYEQYF; DNA: TGCGCCAGCAGCTTGGATGGCGGGGGTTTATCCTACGAGCAGTACTTC
J: TRBJ2-2; D: NA; V: TRBV5-1; size: NA; CDR3: CASSYQGGVNGELFF; DNA: TGCGCCAGCAGCTACCAGGGGGGAGTTAACGGGGAGCTGTTTTTT
J: TRBJ2-1; D: TRBD2; V: TRBV7-3; size: NA; CDR3: CASGEGSYNEQFF; DNA: TGTGCCAGCGGGGAGGGCTCCTACAATGAGCAGTTCTTC
J: TRBJ2-6; D: NA; V: TRBV7-2; size: many; CDR3: CASSPRTSGANVLTF; DNA: TGTGCCAGCAGTCCAAGGACTTCTGGGGCCAACGTCCTGACTTTC
J: TRBJ2-7; D: TRBD2; V: TRBV4-3; size: NA; CDR3: CASSTQRGPYEQYF; DNA: TGCGCCAGCAGCACCCAGCGGGGCCCCTACGAGCAGTACTTC
J: TRBJ1-2; D: NA; V: TRBV6-2/TRBV6-3; size: NA; CDR3: CASSYSASGALYGYTF; DNA: TGTGCCAGCAGTTACTCAGCAAGTGGGGCTCTCTATGGCTACACCTTC
J: TRBJ1-4; D: TRBD1; V: TRBV5-4; size: NA; CDR3: CASSTKTGGISNEKLFF; DNA: TGTGCCAGCAGCACCAAGACAGGGGGCATCTCTAATGAAAAACTGTTTTTT
J: TRBJ2-7; D: NA; V: TRBV2; size: NA; CDR3: CASSDRRAEWGSYEQYF; DNA: TGTGCCAGCAGTGATCGGAGGGCGGAATGGGGGTCCTACGAGCAGTACTTC
J: TRBJ2-3; D: NA; V: TRBV24-1; size: many; CDR3: CATSDPRAASVDTQYF; DNA: TGTGCCACCAGTGATCCCCGGGCGGCTAGCGTAGATACGCAGTATTTT
J: TRBJ2-3; D: NA; V: TRBV5-1; size: NA; CDR3: CASSSAGSRGTDTQYF; DNA: TGCGCCAGCAGCTCCGCGGGTAGCAGAGGAACAGATACGCAGTATTTT
J: TRBJ1-1; D: NA; V: TRBV5-1; size: few; CDR3: CASSLGGATEAFF; DNA: TGCGCCAGCAGCTTGGGGGGGGCCACTGAAGCTTTCTTT
J: TRBJ2-5; D: TRBD2; V: TRBV6-5; size: few; CDR3: CASRRTSGQQETQYF; DNA: TGTGCCAGCAGACGGACTAGCGGCCAGCAAGAGACCCAGTACTTC
J: TRBJ2-7; D: TRBD1; V: TRBV12-3/TRBV12-4; size: few; CDR3: CASSLMDRVSYEQYF; DNA: TGTGCCAGCAGTTTAATGGACAGGGTCTCCTACGAGCAGTACTTC
J: TRBJ2-5; D: TRBD1; V: TRBV7-9; size: few; CDR3: CASSKSGQGAWEQYF; DNA: TGTGCCAGCAGCAAGTCGGGACAGGGGGCGTGGGAGCAGTACTTC
J: TRBJ1-6; D: NA; V: TRBV20-1; size: once; CDR3: CSASATYSYNSPLHF; DNA: TGCAGTGCTAGCGCCACCTACTCCTATAATTCACCCCTCCACTTT
J: TRBJ2-3; D: TRBD2; V: TRBV9; size: NA; CDR3: CASSPRLAGHRSTDTQYF; DNA: TGTGCCAGCAGCCCACGACTAGCGGGGCACCGTAGCACAGATACGCAGTATTTT
J: TRBJ1-5; D: NA; V: TRBV6-2/TRBV6-3; size: NA; CDR3: CASTRRGEIQPQHF; DNA: TGTGCCAGCACCCGACGGGGGGAGATTCAGCCCCAGCATTTT
J: TRBJ2-1; D: TRBD2; V: TRBV28; size: few; CDR3: CASSPPRRASGRSSYNEQFF; DNA: TGTGCCAGCAGTCCCCCCCGGAGGGCTAGCGGGAGGAGTTCCTACAATGAGCAGTTCTTC
J: TRBJ2-1; D: TRBD2; V: TRBV2; size: NA; CDR3: CASSTREGPYNEQFF; DNA: TGTGCCAGCAGTACGCGGGAGGGCCCCTACAATGAGCAGTTCTTC
J: TRBJ1-6; D: NA; V: TRBV6-2/TRBV6-3; size: NA; CDR3: CASSYAQRKNSPLHF; DNA: TGTGCCAGCAGTTACGCGCAAAGAAAAAATTCACCCCTCCACTTT
J: TRBJ2-1; D: NA; V: TRBV4-3; size: few; CDR3: CASSPTRDYNEQFF; DNA: TGCGCCAGCAGCCCAACTAGGGACTACAATGAGCAGTTCTTC
J: TRBJ2-5; D: TRBD2; V: TRBV7-2; size: few; CDR3: CASSMGLPQETQYF; DNA: TGTGCCAGCAGCATGGGACTACCTCAGGAGACCCAGTACTTC
J: TRBJ1-2; D: NA; V: TRBV20-1; size: NA; CDR3: CSLDSRANYGYTF; DNA: TGCAGCCTCGACAGCCGAGCTAACTATGGCTACACCTTC
J: TRBJ2-3; D: TRBD2; V: TRBV4-2; size: few; CDR3: CASSRKAGGGDTQYF; DNA: TGTGCCAGCAGCCGTAAGGCGGGAGGAGGAGATACGCAGTATTTT
J: TRBJ2-7; D: NA; V: TRBV20-1; size: few; CDR3: CSARDQADYEQYF; DNA: TGCAGTGCTAGAGATCAAGCGGACTACGAGCAGTACTTC